These 15 T cell receptor beta chains came from one sample sequenced in a study of cytomegalovirus exposure and HLA in healthy donors. The PCR employed 60 Vbeta primers together with 13 Jbeta primers. Method: immunoSEQ multiplex PCR; TCRdb's copy keeps in-frame clones and lacks some. In the table there are 150,000 or so clones, approximately 72% of which are singletons. Sequenced: PBMCs. Receptor source: a human donor in good health.

CDR3 loop: CASSFRGSDYGYTF. The CDR3 nucleotides read TGTGCCAGCAGCTTCCGGGGTTCAGACTATGGCTACACCTTC. The genes are TRBV5-4 and TRBJ1-2; D is unresolved. The CDR3 is 14 amino acids. Germline-derived CDR1 and CDR2 are SGHNT and YYREEE (reference sequence). With 2 bases removed from V and 3 bases from J, the gap between germline ends came to 11 bases.

This chain uses TRBV9 with TRBJ1-3; 7 nucleotides align to TRBD1. Germline CDR1 and CDR2: SGDLS and YYNGEE. V shed 4 bases, J shed 4 bases, and the junction held 8 bases outside the gene matches. CDR3 length equals 15 residues. CDR3 sequence (DNA): TGTGCCAGCAGCTATCGAGGACAGGACGGAAACACCATATATTTT. Residues: CASSYRGQDGNTIYF. Full variable domain (remainder filled in from reference TRBV9 and TRBJ1-3): DSGVTQTPKHLITATGQRVTLRCSPRSGDLSVYWYQQSLDQGLQFLIQYYNGEERAKGNILERFSAQQFPDLHSELNLSSLELGDSALYFCASSYRGQDGNTIYFGEGSWLTVV.

The CDR3 spells CASNQQRHGELFF. In DNA form, the CDR3 reads TGTGCCAGCAACCAACAAAGACACGGGGAGCTGTTTTTT. This chain joins TRBV6-5 and TRBJ2-2; no firm D call. V was cut by 7 bases and J by 7 bases, with 13 bases left in between. Germline CDR1 reads MNHEY; CDR2 reads SVGAGI. The CDR3 sequence is 13 residues long.

The table lists this clone with a count of one. This sequence joins TRBV19 and TRBJ2-7, with D possibly being TRBD2 (6 bases). The CDR3 is 14 amino acids. Germline V lookup: CDR1 LNHDA, CDR2 SQIVND (reference sequence). V was trimmed by 3 bases and J by 3 bases, leaving 12 bases between them. The CDR3 DNA reads TGTGCCAGTAGTATGGGGGGAAATTACTACGAGCAGTACTTC. Amino acids: CASSMGGNYYEQYF. The variable domain in full, completed from reference TRBV19 and TRBJ2-7, reads DGGITQSPKYLFRKEGQNVTLSCEQNLNHDAMYWYRQDPGQGLRLIYYSQIVNDFQKGDIAEGYSVSREKKESFPLTVTSAQKNPTAFYLCASSMGGNYYEQYFGPGTRLTVT.

The chain uses TRBV15 and TRBJ1-2; tentatively, D is TRBD1 (5 bases). From germline, CDR1 is LNHNV and CDR2 YYDKDF (reference sequence). The V gene lost 5 bases and the J gene lost 5 bases, with 15 bases spanning the gap. The length of the CDR3 is 14 residues. The CDR3 here is CATSGGEGLYGYTF. In DNA form, the CDR3 reads TGTGCCACCAGCGGAGGGGAGGGTCTTTATGGCTACACCTTC.

This clone was seen more than once but under ten times. The chain carries TRBV19 and TRBJ1-4; 7 bases line up with TRBD1. The V gene's germline CDR1 is LNHDA and CDR2 SQIVND (reference sequence). The CDR3 extends over 12 amino acids. V dropped 5 bases and J dropped 11; count of bases not matched to a gene: 5. The CDR3: CASSESRGKLFF. The CDR3 DNA is TGTGCCAGTAGTGAGTCCAGGGGGAAACTGTTTTTT.

The V and J genes are TRBV7-9 and TRBJ1-4; weak D call: TRBD1 (5 bases). CDR1 and CDR2 (germline): SEHNR, FQNEAQ (reference sequence). Trimming removed 1 base from V and 5 bases from J, with 11 bases in between. The CDR3 contains 15 residues. Written as DNA, the CDR3 is TGTGCCAGCAGCTTAGTGGGCCAGGGAAATGAAAAACTGTTTTTT. This codes for CASSLVGQGNEKLFF.

The V gene is TRBV7-8, the J gene TRBJ2-7; TRBD2 might be the D (5 bases). CDR1 SGHVS and CDR2 FQNEAQ come from the germline V gene. The V end lost 1 base, the J end lost 6 bases, and 10 bases lay between the germline ends. The CDR3 length is 13 residues. The CDR3, as DNA: TGTGCCAGCAGCTTAGGAGCGGCGGGCGAGCAGTACTTC. As protein: CASSLGAAGEQYF.

The rearrangement joins TRBV27 to TRBJ2-1; weak D call: TRBD1 (5 bases). Germline V gene data show CDR1 as MNHEY and CDR2 as SMNVEV (reference sequence). Trimming took off 4 bases at V and 9 bases at J, with 10 bases between the two ends. This CDR3 is built from 12 residues. CDR3 sequence: CASSSQGGEQFF. CDR3 nucleotide sequence: TGTGCCAGCAGTTCTCAGGGCGGTGAGCAGTTCTTC.

The genes are TRBV10-3 and TRBJ2-5, with 7 nucleotides matching TRBD2. The J call may be incorrect, as the DNA end agrees better with TRBJ2-7. Germline V gene lookup returns CDR1 ENHRY and CDR2 SYGVKD. The CDR3 consists of 12 residues. The CDR3 bases are TGTGCCGGGGGGGAGCGGGCCTACGAGCAGTACTTC. This encodes CAGGERAYEQYF.

CDR3 nucleotides: TGTGCCAGCAGCGTAGCGGGGGGCTCGGCAGATACGCAGTATTTT. Translated: CASSVAGGSADTQYF. The genes are TRBV9 and TRBJ2-3, with D tentatively TRBD2 (7 bases). Germline V gene data show CDR1 as SGDLS and CDR2 as YYNGEE. The CDR3 contains 15 residues. Trimming took 0 bases from V and 4 from J, leaving 12 bases between them.

The genes are TRBV10-3 and TRBJ2-1; 9 nucleotides align to TRBD2. The CDR3 contains 14 residues. Unmatched junction bases numbered 10, after V lost 10 bases and J lost 6 bases. Germline V CDR1 and CDR2: ENHRY, SYGVKD. The CDR3 sequence is CASLAGERGNEQFF. The CDR3 coding sequence is TGTGCCAGCTTAGCGGGGGAAAGGGGCAATGAGCAGTTCTTC.

V gene TRBV20-1 combines with J gene TRBJ2-5; D gene unclear. Trimming removed 2 bases from V and 7 bases from J, with 8 bases in between. Germline CDR1 DFQATT, CDR2 SNEGSKA (reference sequence). This CDR3 has 11 amino acids. CDR3 DNA sequence: TGCAGTGCTAGATCGGGTGGGACCCAGTACTTC. Translated: CSARSGGTQYF.

This rearrangement joins TRBV5-6 to TRBJ2-1, with TRBD1 matching over 7 bases. With V trimmed by 3 bases and J by 2 bases, 5 bases remained unmatched. Germline-derived CDR1 and CDR2 are SGHDT and YYEEEE. The CDR3 is 15 residues long. The CDR3: CASSSRDSPYNEQFF. The CDR3 nucleotides are TGTGCCAGCAGCTCCCGGGACAGCCCCTACAATGAGCAGTTCTTC.

The J gene is TRBJ2-1, the V gene TRBV5-1; 11 bases fit TRBD2. Losses at the gene ends were 6 bases for V and 0 bases for J; bases not matched to a gene: 5. CDR1 is SGHRS and CDR2 is YFSETQ in the germline V gene. CDR3 size: 16 residues. CDR3 in amino acids: CASTSGGISSYNEQFF. The CDR3, as DNA: TGCGCCAGCACTAGCGGGGGGATTAGCTCCTACAATGAGCAGTTCTTC.